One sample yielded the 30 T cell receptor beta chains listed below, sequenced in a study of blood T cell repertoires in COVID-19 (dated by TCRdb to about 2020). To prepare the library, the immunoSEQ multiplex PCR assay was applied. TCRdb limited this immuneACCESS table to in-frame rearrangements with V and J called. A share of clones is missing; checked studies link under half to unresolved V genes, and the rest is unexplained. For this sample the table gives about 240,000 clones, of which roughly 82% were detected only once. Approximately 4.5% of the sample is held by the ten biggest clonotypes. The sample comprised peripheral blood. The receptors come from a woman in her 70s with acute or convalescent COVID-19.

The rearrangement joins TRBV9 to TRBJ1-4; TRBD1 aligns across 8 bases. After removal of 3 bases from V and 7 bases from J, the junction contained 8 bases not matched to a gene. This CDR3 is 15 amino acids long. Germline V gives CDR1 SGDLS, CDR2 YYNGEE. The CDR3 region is CASSGDRGPSEKLFF. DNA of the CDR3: TGTGCCAGCAGCGGAGACAGGGGCCCAAGTGAAAAACTGTTTTTT.

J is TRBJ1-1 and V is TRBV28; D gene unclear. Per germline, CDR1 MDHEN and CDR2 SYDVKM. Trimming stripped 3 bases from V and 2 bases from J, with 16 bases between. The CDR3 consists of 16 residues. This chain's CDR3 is CASSFERRRRNTEAFF. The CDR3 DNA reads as TGTGCCAGCAGTTTTGAGCGGCGGCGGAGAAACACTGAAGCTTTCTTT.

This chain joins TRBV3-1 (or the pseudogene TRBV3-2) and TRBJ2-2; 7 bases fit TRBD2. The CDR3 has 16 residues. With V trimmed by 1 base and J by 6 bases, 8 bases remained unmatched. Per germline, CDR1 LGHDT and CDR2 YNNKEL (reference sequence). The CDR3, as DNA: TGTGCCAGCAGCCAAGTGTACGGGGGGTCGGCCGGGGAGCTGTTTTTT. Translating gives CASSQVYGGSAGELFF.

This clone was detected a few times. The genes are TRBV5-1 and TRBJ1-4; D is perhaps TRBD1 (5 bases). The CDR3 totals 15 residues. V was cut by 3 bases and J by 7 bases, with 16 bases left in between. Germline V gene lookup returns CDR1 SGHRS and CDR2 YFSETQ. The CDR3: CASSSRAGTAEKLFF. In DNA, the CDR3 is TGCGCCAGCAGCTCTAGGGCGGGGACTGCTGAAAAACTGTTTTTT.

The chain's CDR3 is CASSPDRVPNTDTQYF. CDR3 DNA: TGCGCCAGCAGTCCGGACAGGGTTCCCAACACAGATACGCAGTATTTT. The chain has TRBV5-1 and TRBJ2-3, with 8 bases identical to TRBD1. Germline lookup yields CDR1 SGHRS and CDR2 YFSETQ. The CDR3 is 16 amino acids. V was clipped by 5 bases and J by 2 bases; unmatched bases: 10. Based on the CDR3 plus reference TRBV5-1 and TRBJ2-3, the full variable domain is KAGVTQTPRYLIKTRGQQVTLSCSPISGHRSVSWYQQTPGQGLQFLFEYFSETQRNKGNFPGRFSGRQFSNSRSEMNVSTLELGDSALYLCASSPDRVPNTDTQYFGPGTRLTVL.

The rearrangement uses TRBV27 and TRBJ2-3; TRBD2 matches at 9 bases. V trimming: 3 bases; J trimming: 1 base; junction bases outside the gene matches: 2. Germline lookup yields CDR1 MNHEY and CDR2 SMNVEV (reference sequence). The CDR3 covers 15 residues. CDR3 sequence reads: CASSFSSGGTDTQYF. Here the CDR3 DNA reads TGTGCCAGCAGTTTCTCTAGCGGGGGCACAGATACGCAGTATTTT.

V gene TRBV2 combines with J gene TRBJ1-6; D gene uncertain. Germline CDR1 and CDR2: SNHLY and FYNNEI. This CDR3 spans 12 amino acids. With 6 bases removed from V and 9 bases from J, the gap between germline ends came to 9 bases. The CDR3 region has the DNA TGTGCCAGCAGGGGAGAACCTTCACCCCTCCACTTT. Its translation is CASRGEPSPLHF.

CDR3 protein: CASATAGYGYTF. As DNA, the CDR3 is TGTGCCAGCGCCACAGCCGGCTATGGCTACACCTTC. V usage is TRBV18 and J usage is TRBJ1-2; no reliable D call. Looked up from germline, CDR1 is KGHSH and CDR2 is LQKENI. The CDR3 runs 12 residues. Trimming cost V 8 bases and J 4 bases, with 11 bases left between them.

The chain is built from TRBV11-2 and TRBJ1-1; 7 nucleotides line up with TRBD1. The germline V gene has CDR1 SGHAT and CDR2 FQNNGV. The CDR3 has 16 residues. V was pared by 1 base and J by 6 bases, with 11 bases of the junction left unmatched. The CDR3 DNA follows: TGTGCCAGCAGCTTAGTTAGCCAGGGGGATAGAGCTGAAGCTTTCTTT. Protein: CASSLVSQGDRAEAFF. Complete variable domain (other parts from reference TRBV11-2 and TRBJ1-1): EAGVAQSPRYKIIEKRQSVAFWCNPISGHATLYWYQQILGQGPKLLIQFQNNGVVDDSQLPKDRFSAERLKGVDSTLKIQPAKLEDSAVYLCASSLVSQGDRAEAFFGQGTRLTVV.

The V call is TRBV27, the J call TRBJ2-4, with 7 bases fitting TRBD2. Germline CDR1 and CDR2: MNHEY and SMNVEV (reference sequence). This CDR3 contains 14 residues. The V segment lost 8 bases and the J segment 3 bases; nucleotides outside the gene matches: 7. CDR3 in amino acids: CASSVGGSKNIQYF. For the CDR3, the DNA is TGTGCCAGCTCTGTGGGGGGGAGCAAAAACATTCAGTACTTC.

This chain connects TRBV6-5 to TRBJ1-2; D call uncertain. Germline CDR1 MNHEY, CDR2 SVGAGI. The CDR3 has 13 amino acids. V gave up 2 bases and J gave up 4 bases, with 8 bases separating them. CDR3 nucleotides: TGTGCCAGCAGTTACAGGGCGGGCTATGGCTACACCTTC. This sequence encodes CASSYRAGYGYTF.

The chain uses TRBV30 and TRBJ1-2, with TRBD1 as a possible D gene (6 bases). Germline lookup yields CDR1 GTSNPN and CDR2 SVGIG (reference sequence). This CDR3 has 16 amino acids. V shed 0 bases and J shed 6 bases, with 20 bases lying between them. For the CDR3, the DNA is TGTGCCTGGAGTGTACAGGGTACTTATGGAACCCATGGCTACACCTTC. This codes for CAWSVQGTYGTHGYTF.

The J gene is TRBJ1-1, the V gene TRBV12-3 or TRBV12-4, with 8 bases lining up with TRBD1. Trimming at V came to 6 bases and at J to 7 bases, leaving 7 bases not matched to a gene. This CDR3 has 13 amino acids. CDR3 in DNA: TGTGCCAGCAGGGTACAGGGGGATAGTGAAGCTTTCTTT. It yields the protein CASRVQGDSEAFF.

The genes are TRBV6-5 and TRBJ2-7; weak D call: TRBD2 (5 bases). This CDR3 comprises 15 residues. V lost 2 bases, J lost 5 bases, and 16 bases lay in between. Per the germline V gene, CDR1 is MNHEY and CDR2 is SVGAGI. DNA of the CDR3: TGTGCCAGCAGTTACAATGCGGGCTCATCCGACGAGCAGTACTTC. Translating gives CASSYNAGSSDEQYF.

CDR3 region: CASRSGDRGPLHF. The CDR3 DNA reads as TGTGCCAGCAGATCGGGGGACAGGGGTCCCCTCCACTTT. The chain links TRBV6-4 to TRBJ1-6, with 10 bases fitting TRBD1. Germline V gene sequence: CDR1 MRHNA, CDR2 SNTAGT. The CDR3 is 13 amino acids. The V and J ends lost 6 bases and 13 bases, in that order; junction bases with no gene match: 6.

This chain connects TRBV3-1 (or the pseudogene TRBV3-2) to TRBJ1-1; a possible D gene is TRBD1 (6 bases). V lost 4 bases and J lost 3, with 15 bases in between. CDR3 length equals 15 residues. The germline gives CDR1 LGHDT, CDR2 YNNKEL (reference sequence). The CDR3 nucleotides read TGTGCCAGCAGCCCCCAGGGGTTAGAGGACACTGAAGCTTTCTTT. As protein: CASSPQGLEDTEAFF.

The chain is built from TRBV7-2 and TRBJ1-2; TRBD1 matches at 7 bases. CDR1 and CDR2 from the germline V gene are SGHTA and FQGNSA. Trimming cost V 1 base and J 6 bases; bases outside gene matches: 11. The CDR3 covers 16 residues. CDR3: CASSLVTGTHSDGYTF. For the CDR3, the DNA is TGTGCCAGCAGCTTAGTGACAGGGACCCATTCCGATGGCTACACCTTC.

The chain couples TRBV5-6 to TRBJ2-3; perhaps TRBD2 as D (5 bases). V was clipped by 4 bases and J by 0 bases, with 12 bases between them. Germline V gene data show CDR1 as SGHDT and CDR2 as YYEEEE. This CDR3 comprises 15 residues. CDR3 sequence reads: CASSTDLASTDTQYF. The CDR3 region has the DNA TGTGCCAGCAGCACGGACTTGGCTAGCACAGATACGCAGTATTTT. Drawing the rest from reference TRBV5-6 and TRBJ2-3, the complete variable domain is DAGVTQSPTHLIKTRGQQVTLRCSPKSGHDTVSWYQQALGQGPQFIFQYYEEEERQRGNFPDRFSGHQFPNYSSELNVNALLLGDSALYLCASSTDLASTDTQYFGPGTRLTVL.

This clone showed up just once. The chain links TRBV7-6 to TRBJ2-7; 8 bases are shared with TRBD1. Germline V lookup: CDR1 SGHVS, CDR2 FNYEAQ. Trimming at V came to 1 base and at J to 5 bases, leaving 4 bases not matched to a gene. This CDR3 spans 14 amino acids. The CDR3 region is CASSLGDRNHEQYF. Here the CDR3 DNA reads TGTGCCAGCAGCTTAGGGGACAGGAACCACGAGCAGTACTTC.

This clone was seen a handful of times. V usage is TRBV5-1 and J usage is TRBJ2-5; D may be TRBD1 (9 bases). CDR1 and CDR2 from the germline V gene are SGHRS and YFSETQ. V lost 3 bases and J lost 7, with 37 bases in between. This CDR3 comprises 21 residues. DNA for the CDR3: TGCGCCAGCAGCTCGCAGGACAGGGGTGTAGCGGGGAGCTCCGGGTTGATGACCCAGTACTTC. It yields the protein CASSSQDRGVAGSSGLMTQYF.

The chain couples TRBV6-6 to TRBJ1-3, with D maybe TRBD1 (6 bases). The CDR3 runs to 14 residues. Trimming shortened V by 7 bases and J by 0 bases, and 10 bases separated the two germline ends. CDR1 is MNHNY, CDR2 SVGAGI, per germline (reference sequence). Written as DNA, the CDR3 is TGTGCCAGCATCTTGGACAGCTCTGGAAACACCATATATTTT. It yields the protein CASILDSSGNTIYF.

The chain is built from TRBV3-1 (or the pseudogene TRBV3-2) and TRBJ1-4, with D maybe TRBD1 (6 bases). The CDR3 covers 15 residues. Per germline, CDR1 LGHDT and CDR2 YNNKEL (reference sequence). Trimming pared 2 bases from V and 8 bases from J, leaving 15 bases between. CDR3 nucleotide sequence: TGTGCCAGCAGCCAACTTACAGGGTTGAGCGAAAAACTGTTTTTT. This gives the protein CASSQLTGLSEKLFF.

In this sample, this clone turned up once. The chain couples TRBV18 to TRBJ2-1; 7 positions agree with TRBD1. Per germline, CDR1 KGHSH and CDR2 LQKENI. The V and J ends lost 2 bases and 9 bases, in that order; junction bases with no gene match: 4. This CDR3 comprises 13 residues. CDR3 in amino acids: CASSPKGASEQFF. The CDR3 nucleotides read TGTGCCAGCTCACCAAAGGGGGCCAGTGAGCAGTTCTTC.

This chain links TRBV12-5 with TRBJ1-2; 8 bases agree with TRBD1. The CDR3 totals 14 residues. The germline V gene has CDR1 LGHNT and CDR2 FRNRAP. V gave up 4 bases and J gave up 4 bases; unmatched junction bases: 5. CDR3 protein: CASGSRDRSYGYTF. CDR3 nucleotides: TGTGCTAGTGGTTCCCGGGACAGGTCCTATGGCTACACCTTC.

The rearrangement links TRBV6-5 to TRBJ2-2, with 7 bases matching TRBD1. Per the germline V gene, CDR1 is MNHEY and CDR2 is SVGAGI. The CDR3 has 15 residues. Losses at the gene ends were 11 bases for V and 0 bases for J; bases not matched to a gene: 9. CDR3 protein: CACGVGQTNTGELFF. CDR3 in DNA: TGTGCCTGCGGAGTGGGACAGACGAACACCGGGGAGCTGTTTTTT.

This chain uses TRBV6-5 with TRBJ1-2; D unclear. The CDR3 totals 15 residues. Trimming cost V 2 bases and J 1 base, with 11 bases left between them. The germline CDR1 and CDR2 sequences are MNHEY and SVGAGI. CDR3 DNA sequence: TGTGCCAGCAGTTACCTGAGCGGGAGTAACTATGGCTACACCTTC. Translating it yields CASSYLSGSNYGYTF.

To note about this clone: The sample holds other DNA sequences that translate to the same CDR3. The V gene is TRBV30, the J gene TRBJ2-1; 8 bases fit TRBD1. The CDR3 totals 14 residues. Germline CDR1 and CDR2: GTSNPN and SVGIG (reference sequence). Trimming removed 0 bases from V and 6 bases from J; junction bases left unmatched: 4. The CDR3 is CAWSVLGTGNEQFF. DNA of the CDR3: TGTGCCTGGAGTGTATTAGGGACAGGCAATGAGCAGTTCTTC. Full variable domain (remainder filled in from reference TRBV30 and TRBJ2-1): SQTIHQWPATLVQPVGSPLSLECTVEGTSNPNLYWYRQAAGRGLQLLFYSVGIGQISSEVPQNLSASRPQDRQFILSSKKLLLSDSGFYLCAWSVLGTGNEQFFGPGTRLTVL.

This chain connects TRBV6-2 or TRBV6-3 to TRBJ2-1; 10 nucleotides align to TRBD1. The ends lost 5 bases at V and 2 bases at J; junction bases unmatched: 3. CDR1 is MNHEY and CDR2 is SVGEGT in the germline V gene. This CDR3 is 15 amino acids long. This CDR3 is CASSEDRGAYNEQFF. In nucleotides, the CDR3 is TGTGCCAGCAGTGAGGACAGGGGGGCCTACAATGAGCAGTTCTTC.

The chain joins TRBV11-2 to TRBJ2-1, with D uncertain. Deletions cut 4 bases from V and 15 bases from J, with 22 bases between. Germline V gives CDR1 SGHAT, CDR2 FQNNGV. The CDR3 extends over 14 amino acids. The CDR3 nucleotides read TGTGCCAGCAGCTCCCAGGAAGGTTTGATATCGGTGTTCTTC. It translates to CASSSQEGLISVFF.

The CDR3 DNA follows: TGTGCCAGCAGTAGCATCCTAGCGCCGGGGGGCGGGAGGTACATTCAGTACTTC. It is translated as CASSSILAPGGGRYIQYF. The V call is TRBV27, the J call TRBJ2-4, with TRBD2 matching over 8 bases. The CDR3 loop spans 18 amino acids. V shed 5 bases and J 8 bases; nucleotides not matched to a gene: 20. Germline CDR1 MNHEY, CDR2 SMNVEV (reference sequence).